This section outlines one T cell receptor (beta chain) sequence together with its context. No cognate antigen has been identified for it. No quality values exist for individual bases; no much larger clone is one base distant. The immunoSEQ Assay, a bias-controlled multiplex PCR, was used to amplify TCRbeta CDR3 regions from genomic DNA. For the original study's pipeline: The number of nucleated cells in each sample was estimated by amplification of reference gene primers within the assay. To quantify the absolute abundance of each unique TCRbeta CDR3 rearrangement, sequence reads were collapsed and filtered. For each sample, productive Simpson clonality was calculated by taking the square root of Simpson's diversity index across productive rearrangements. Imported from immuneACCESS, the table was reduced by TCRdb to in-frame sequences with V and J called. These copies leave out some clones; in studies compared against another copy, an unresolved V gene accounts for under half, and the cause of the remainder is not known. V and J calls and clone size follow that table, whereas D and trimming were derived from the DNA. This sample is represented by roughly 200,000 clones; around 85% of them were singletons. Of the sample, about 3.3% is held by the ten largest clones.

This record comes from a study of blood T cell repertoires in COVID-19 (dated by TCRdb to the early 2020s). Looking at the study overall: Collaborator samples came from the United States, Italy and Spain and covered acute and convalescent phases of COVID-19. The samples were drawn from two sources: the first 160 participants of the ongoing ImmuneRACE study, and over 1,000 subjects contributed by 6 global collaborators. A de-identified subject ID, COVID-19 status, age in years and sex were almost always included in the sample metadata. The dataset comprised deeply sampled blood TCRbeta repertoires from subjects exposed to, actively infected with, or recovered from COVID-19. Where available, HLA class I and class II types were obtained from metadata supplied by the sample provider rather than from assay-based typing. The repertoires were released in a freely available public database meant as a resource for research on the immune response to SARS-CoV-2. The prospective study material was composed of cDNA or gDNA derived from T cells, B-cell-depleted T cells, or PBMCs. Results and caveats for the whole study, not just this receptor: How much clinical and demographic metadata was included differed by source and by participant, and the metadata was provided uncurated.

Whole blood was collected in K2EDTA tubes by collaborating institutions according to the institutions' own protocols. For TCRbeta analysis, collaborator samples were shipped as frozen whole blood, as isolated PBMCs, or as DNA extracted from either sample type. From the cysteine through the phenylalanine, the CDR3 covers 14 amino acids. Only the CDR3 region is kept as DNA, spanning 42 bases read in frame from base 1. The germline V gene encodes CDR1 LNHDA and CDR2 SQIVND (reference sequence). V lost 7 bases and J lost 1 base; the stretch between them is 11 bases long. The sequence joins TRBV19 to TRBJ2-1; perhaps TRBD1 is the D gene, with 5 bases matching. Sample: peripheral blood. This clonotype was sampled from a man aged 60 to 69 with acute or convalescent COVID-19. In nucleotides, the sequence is TGTGCCAGTAAACGGGCAGGGTCCTACAATGAGCAGTTCTTC. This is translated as CASKRAGSYNEQFF.